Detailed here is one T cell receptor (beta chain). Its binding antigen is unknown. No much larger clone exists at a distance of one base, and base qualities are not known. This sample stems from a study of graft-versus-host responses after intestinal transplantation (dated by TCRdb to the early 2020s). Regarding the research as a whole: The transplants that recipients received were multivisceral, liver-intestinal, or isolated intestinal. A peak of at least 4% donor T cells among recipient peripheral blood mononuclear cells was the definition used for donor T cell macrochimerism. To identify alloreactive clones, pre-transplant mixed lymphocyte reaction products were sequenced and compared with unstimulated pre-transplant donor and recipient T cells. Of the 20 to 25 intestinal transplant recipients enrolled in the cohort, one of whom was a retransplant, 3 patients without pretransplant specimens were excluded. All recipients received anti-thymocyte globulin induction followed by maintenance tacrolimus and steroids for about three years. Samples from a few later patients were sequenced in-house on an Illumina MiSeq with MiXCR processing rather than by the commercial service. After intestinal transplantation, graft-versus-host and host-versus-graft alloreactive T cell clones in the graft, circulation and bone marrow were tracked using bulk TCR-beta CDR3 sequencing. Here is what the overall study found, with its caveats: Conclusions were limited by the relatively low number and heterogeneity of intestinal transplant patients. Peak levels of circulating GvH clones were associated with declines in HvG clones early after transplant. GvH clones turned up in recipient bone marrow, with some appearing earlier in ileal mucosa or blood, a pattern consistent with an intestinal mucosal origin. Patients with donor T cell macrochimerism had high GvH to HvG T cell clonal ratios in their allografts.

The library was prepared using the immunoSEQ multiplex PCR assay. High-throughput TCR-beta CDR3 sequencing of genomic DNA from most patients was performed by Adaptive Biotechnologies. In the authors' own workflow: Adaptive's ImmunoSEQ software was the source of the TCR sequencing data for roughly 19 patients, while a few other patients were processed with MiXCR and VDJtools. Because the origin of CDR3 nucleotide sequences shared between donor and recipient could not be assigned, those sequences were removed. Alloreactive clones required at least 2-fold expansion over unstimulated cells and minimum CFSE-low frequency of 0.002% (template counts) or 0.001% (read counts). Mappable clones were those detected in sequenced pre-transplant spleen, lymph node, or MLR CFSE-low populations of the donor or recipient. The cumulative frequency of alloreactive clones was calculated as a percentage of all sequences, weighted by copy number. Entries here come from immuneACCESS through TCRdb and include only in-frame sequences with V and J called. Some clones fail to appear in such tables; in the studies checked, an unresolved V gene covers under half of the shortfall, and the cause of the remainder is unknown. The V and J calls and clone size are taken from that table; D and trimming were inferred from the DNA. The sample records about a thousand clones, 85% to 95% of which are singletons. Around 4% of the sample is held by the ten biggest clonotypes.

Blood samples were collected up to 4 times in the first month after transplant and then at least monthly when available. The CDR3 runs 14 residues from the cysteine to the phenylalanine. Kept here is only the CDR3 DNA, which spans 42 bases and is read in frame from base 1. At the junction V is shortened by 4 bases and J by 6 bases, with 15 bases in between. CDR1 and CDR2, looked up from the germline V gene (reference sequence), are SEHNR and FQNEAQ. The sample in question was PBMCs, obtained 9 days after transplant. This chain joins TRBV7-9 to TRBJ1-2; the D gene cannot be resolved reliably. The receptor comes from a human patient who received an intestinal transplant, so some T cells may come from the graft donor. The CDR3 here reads CASSSLGREDGYTF. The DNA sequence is TGTGCCAGCAGCTCCCTGGGAAGGGAGGATGGCTACACCTTC.